The clone carrying this T cell receptor (beta chain) was recorded at least ten times. Its antigen remains unknown. The read falls 3 residues short of the CDR3 end, and the missing part is taken from the germline J gene. This entry comes from a study of T cell clonality in common variable immunodeficiency. The study's findings and limits: Compared with healthy controls, CVID subjects showed increased TCRbeta clonality, mostly in about a third.

Libraries were prepared by immunoSEQ multiplex PCR; TCRdb keeps only in-frame clonotypes and omits some of them. In total the sample includes more than 65,000 clones, none of them seen once. J was trimmed by 4 bases and V by 3 bases; bases with no gene match: 4. In germline, CDR1 is SGHRS, CDR2 YFSETQ. This CDR3 spans 16 amino acids. The chain combines TRBV5-1 with TRBJ2-3; 14 positions agree with TRBD2. The receptor was isolated from a person between 18 and 75 years old in good health. The source material was peripheral blood mononuclear cells. CDR3 DNA, as far as it was read: TGCGCCAGCAGCTCGAGACTAGCGGGAGGGTCAGATACG. Protein sequence: CASSSRLAGGSDT. The whole CDR3 region reads CASSSRLAGGSDTQYF.